A single sample is the source of the 8 T cell receptor beta chains below, sequenced in a study of cytomegalovirus exposure and HLA in healthy donors. The PCR used 60 Vbeta and 13 Jbeta primers. The method was immunoSEQ multiplex PCR; TCRdb's version includes in-frame clones alone and lacks a portion of them. The sample yields around 100,000 clones, of which the top ten take up about 0.59%. Sequenced input: PBMCs. The receptors shown here come from a middle-aged man in good health and CMV-seronegative.

This chain links TRBV19 with TRBJ1-5; D is ambiguous. V lost 0 bases and J 4 bases, leaving 16 bases between the germline ends. This CDR3 spans 17 amino acids. Germline-derived CDR1 and CDR2 are LNHDA and SQIVND (reference sequence). The CDR3 region is CASSIDRRTEVNQPQHF. CDR3 coding DNA: TGTGCCAGTAGTATAGATCGAAGGACGGAGGTAAATCAGCCCCAGCATTTT.

The V gene is TRBV9, the J gene TRBJ2-5; 10 positions match TRBD2. The CDR3 contains 15 residues. V lost 0 bases to trimming and J lost 3 bases; unmatched junction nucleotides: 2. Germline V CDR1 and CDR2: SGDLS, YYNGEE. Written as DNA, the CDR3 is TGTGCCAGCAGCGTAGTAGCGGGAGGAAAAGAGACCCAGTACTTC. Translated, it gives CASSVVAGGKETQYF.

The V call is TRBV5-1, the J call TRBJ2-1; 9 bases align to TRBD1. The CDR3 is 16 residues long. The V gene's germline CDR1 is SGHRS and CDR2 YFSETQ. Unmatched junction bases numbered 10, after V lost 2 bases and J lost 7 bases. Here the CDR3 DNA reads TGCGCCAGCAGCTTAACCGGGACAGGGTTCGGAAATGAGCAGTTCTTC. This gives the protein CASSLTGTGFGNEQFF.

The CDR3 nucleotides read TGTGCCAGCAGTGACTGGCCCTACGAGCAGTACTTC. Encoded protein: CASSDWPYEQYF. The gene calls are TRBV2 and TRBJ2-7; D is unresolved. The CDR3 spans 12 residues. Germline V gives CDR1 SNHLY, CDR2 FYNNEI. V was pared by 3 bases and J by 2 bases, with 5 bases between.

This chain connects TRBV4-2 to TRBJ2-1; the match to TRBD2 covers 7 bases. Per the germline V gene, CDR1 is LGHNA and CDR2 is YNFKEQ. This CDR3 is 18 amino acids long. V trimming: 0 bases; J trimming: 7 bases; junction bases outside the gene matches: 15. The CDR3 sequence: CASSQELGGSGYKNEQFF. The DNA for the CDR3 is TGTGCCAGCAGCCAAGAACTGGGCGGGAGCGGTTATAAGAATGAGCAGTTCTTC.

V is TRBV18 and J is TRBJ2-5; TRBD1 agrees at 8 bases. The CDR3 is made up of 15 amino acids. V lost 2 bases and J lost 0; bases outside the gene matches: 2. Germline V gene sequence: CDR1 KGHSH, CDR2 LQKENI. CDR3 protein: CASSPRDRHQETQYF. Written as DNA, the CDR3 is TGTGCCAGCTCACCAAGGGACAGGCACCAAGAGACCCAGTACTTC.

The V call is TRBV2, the J call TRBJ1-2, with TRBD1 matching 9 bases. This CDR3 has 16 amino acids. V lost 4 bases and J lost 2; bases outside the gene matches: 8. CDR1 is SNHLY, CDR2 FYNNEI, per germline. The CDR3: CASSVSTGGLNYGYTF. CDR3 coding DNA: TGTGCCAGCAGTGTGTCGACAGGGGGTTTAAACTATGGCTACACCTTC.

The rearrangement uses TRBV25-1 and TRBJ2-7; TRBD1 matches 8 bases. Trimming took 3 bases from V and 5 from J; bases not matched to a gene: 9. The CDR3 length is 15 residues. Germline assignment: CDR1 MGHDK and CDR2 SYGVNS. Here the CDR3 reads CASSDLKDRAHEQYF. The CDR3 DNA reads as TGTGCCAGCAGTGATCTAAAGGACAGGGCCCACGAGCAGTACTTC.